This is a list of T cell receptor beta chains from one sample in a study of blood T cell repertoires in COVID-19. Clones were sequenced by immunoSEQ multiplex PCR, and TCRdb holds only the in-frame ones, with some missing. The table lists hundreds of thousands of clones, 88% of them singletons. Material: PBMCs or T cells enriched from blood (not recorded which). The source is a woman aged 60-70 years who had recovered from COVID-19. CDR3s include the opening cysteine and the closing phenylalanine or tryptophan. Fields, in order: J gene, V gene, CDR3 protein.

>TRBJ1-3|TRBV19
CASTVASGNTIYF
>TRBJ1-2|TRBV6-1
CASSDAGSPYGYTF
>TRBJ2-2|TRBV5-1
CASSNPGLNTGELFF
>TRBJ1-5|TRBV3-1/TRBV3-2
CASSLTINQPQHF
>TRBJ2-1|TRBV11-3
CASSLDRNEQFF
>TRBJ1-1|TRBV18
CASSPSGGRTTEAFF
>TRBJ2-3|TRBV3-1/TRBV3-2
CASSQTLGLALRRTDTQYF
>TRBJ2-1|TRBV7-9
CASSEGLAGPYNEQFF
>TRBJ2-3|TRBV5-1
CASSFQTRAFATDTQYF
>TRBJ1-4|TRBV7-2
CASSPDRGRNEKLFF
>TRBJ1-2|TRBV11-2
CASSSAVGGYGYTF
>TRBJ2-1|TRBV12-3/TRBV12-4
CASSSEGYNEQFF
>TRBJ2-2|TRBV5-1
CASSLGTGGTGELFF
>TRBJ1-5|TRBV24-1
CATSASGGARGNQPQHF
>TRBJ1-5|TRBV19
CASSPGQNNQPQHF
>TRBJ2-1|TRBV10-3
CAIKHDNRGDNEQFF
>TRBJ1-5|TRBV7-9
CASSFSPGTDSNQPQHF
>TRBJ1-1|TRBV10-2
CARRPGPNTEAFF
>TRBJ1-1|TRBV2
CASSYTGSNTEAFF
>TRBJ1-6|TRBV15
CATSSGTHYNSPLHF
>TRBJ1-2|TRBV5-6
CASSGQGAVYGYTF
>TRBJ1-2|TRBV5-1
CASSLNIPRAESGYTF
>TRBJ1-5|TRBV7-2
CASSSPSLAGINQPQHF
>TRBJ2-2|TRBV5-1
CASVPGTANTGELFF
>TRBJ1-5|TRBV12-5
CASENSLNNQPQHF
>TRBJ1-5|TRBV2
CASSYTRQGKGEPQHF
>TRBJ1-1|TRBV15
CATSRGGKTEAFF
>TRBJ1-1|TRBV19
CASSIWAGETSEAFF
>TRBJ1-2|TRBV6-6
CASTRADRSNLFGYTF
>TRBJ2-5|TRBV3-1/TRBV3-2
CASSQGRGRETQYF
>TRBJ2-7|TRBV4-1
CASSQVGPGTGNEQYF
>TRBJ2-3|TRBV29-1
CSVDRGDTQYF
>TRBJ1-4|TRBV5-1
CASSLGTGKEKLFF
>TRBJ1-1|TRBV10-3
CAISEPGAEAFF
>TRBJ2-7|TRBV3-1/TRBV3-2
CASSQDRDRVLGSYEQYF